This entry is about one T cell receptor (beta chain). The antigen is unknown. Germline lookup yields CDR1 MNHEY and CDR2 SVGAGI. The CDR3 is 15 residues long. The V gene end was trimmed by 4 bases and the J gene end by 1 base; junction bases not matched to a gene: 4. The data were taken from a study of human thymus T cells. Study-level results: There appeared to be biased usage of V and J genes in thymic and blood repertoires.

TCRdb's copy holds only in-frame clones and misses some; the assay was immunoSEQ multiplex PCR. Among some 46,000 clones listed, 94% were seen once. Infants, healthy and Finnish, who were having corrective surgery for congenital heart defects served as donors. Only four of the eight donors provided an approximately 0.5-1 mL blood sample. Blood DNA came from all available leukocytes, not a fixed cell number. The receptor comes from a boy under two years old with a congenital heart defect but otherwise immunologically healthy. Source material: blood. The gene calls are TRBV6-5 and TRBJ2-5; 9 bases match TRBD2. The CDR3 DNA reads TGTGCCAGCAGTTTGGCGGGACTAGCCCAAGAGACCCAGTACTTC. Translating it yields CASSLAGLAQETQYF.